The present TCR beta chain was sequenced within a study of blood T cell repertoires in COVID-19. Study-level background: Sites across the United States, Italy and Spain contributed samples from acute and convalescent COVID-19. Sample material is recorded as cDNA or gDNA derived from T cells, B-cell-depleted T cells, or PBMCs.

The CDR3 contains 14 residues. The trim removed 5 bases at V and 7 bases at J, leaving 7 bases unmatched. Germline CDR1 and CDR2: SGHDT and YYEEEE. Authors' data handling: Reference gene primer amplification yielded estimated nucleated cell counts. Clones were sequenced by immunoSEQ multiplex PCR, and TCRdb holds only the in-frame ones, with some missing. For V, J and clone size, that table is used; D and trimming come from the DNA. The sample lists over 40,000 clones, 92% occurring once. The receptor's source is a human donor in a cohort sampled during active COVID-19. This chain joins TRBV5-6 and TRBJ2-2; 8 nucleotides agree with TRBD1. Input material: peripheral blood. The CDR3 DNA follows: TGTGCCAGCAGACAGACAGGGGAGGACGGGGAGCTGTTTTTT. Its protein is CASRQTGEDGELFF.